This TCR beta chain was documented in a study of early T cells in non-severe SARS-CoV-2 infection. Study results and limitations: Private and CD4 specificities were missed by VDJdb matching, skewed to anti-spike CD8.

In its sample, this clonotype was seen many times. Its specificity is unknown. CDR3 length: 15 amino acids. CDR1 and CDR2 from the germline V gene are SGHTA and FQGNSA. V shed 1 base and J shed 0 bases, with 7 bases lying between them. Attached unique molecular identifiers marked individual cDNA molecules. TCRdb passed the 5' RACE reads through MiXCR, listing each CDR3 protein once. The table includes 85,000 to 100,000 distinct CDR3 sequences, around 17% detected once. Input material: whole blood. V and J are TRBV7-2 and TRBJ2-1; tentative D call: TRBD2 (6 bases). The source is an adult who was a healthcare worker with PCR-confirmed SARS-CoV-2 infection or an uninfected control (not recorded which). CDR3 DNA: TGTGCCAGCAGCTTAGAGGGACTCTCCTACAATGAGCAGTTCTTC. It translates to CASSLEGLSYNEQFF.